This T cell receptor (beta chain) originates from a study of blood T cell repertoires in COVID-19. About the research overall: Samples representing acute and convalescent COVID-19 were sourced from the United States, Italy and Spain. T cells, B-cell-depleted T cells, or PBMCs provided the cDNA or gDNA that served as material.

Original processing notes: The authors estimated nucleated cell counts from reference gene primer amplification. Clones were sequenced by immunoSEQ multiplex PCR, and TCRdb holds only the in-frame ones, with some missing. The DNA was the basis for D and trimming; V, J and clone size are from that table. The sample comprises 120,000 to 150,000 clones, roughly three quarters of which are singletons, and around 4% rests with the top ten. The CDR3 is 13 residues long. Trimming took off 8 bases at V and 8 bases at J, with 18 bases between the two ends. From germline, CDR1 is MNHEY and CDR2 SVGAGI. The receptor's source is a man in his fifties or sixties with acute or convalescent COVID-19. The sequenced material came from peripheral blood. The chain joins TRBV6-5 to TRBJ1-2; D may be TRBD1 (6 bases). CDR3 sequence: CASSPQGVFGYTF. The CDR3 nucleotides are TGTGCCAGCTCCCCACAGGGCGTATTCGGCTACACCTTC.